Listed below are T cell receptor beta chains from one sample, sequenced in a study of shared clonotypes between healthy human individuals. TCRdb's copy holds only in-frame clones and misses some; the assay was immunoSEQ multiplex PCR. The profile shows some 470,000 clones, over 65% of them singletons. Sequences were obtained from PBMCs. The receptors shown here come from a woman between 35 and 50 years old in good health. Some clones in this sample may be carry-over from other donors' samples. The CDR3 runs from the conserved cysteine through the conserved F or W. Each record gives: clone size, V gene, J gene, D gene, CDR3 protein, CDR3 DNA. D genes are given only for firm matches. A clone size is listed for some rows: how often the clone was seen (once, few, many), or a class if it is expanded.

clone size: NA
V gene: TRBV11-2
J gene: TRBJ2-7
D gene: NA
CDR3 protein: CASSLDGGGSSYEQYF
CDR3 DNA: TGTGCCAGCAGCTTAGATGGAGGGGGCAGTTCCTACGAGCAGTACTTC

clone size: few
V gene: TRBV28
J gene: TRBJ2-4
D gene: TRBD1
CDR3 protein: CATRRTGGGFGDIQYF
CDR3 DNA: TGTGCCACCAGGCGGACAGGGGGCGGATTCGGGGACATTCAGTACTTC

clone size: NA
V gene: TRBV19
J gene: TRBJ2-3
D gene: NA
CDR3 protein: CASSPVGTDTQYF
CDR3 DNA: TGTGCCAGTAGTCCAGTGGGGACAGATACGCAGTATTTT

clone size: NA
V gene: TRBV7-9
J gene: TRBJ2-1
D gene: NA
CDR3 protein: CASSLANEQFF
CDR3 DNA: TGTGCCAGCAGCTTAGCGAATGAGCAGTTCTTC

clone size: NA
V gene: TRBV6-1
J gene: TRBJ1-3
D gene: TRBD1
CDR3 protein: CASSRGQGNGNTIYF
CDR3 DNA: TGTGCCAGCAGCCGAGGACAGGGGAATGGAAACACCATATATTTT

clone size: NA
V gene: TRBV29-1
J gene: TRBJ2-7
D gene: NA
CDR3 protein: CSVTGGGSYEQYF
CDR3 DNA: TGCAGCGTTACAGGGGGGGGCTCCTACGAGCAGTACTTC

clone size: NA
V gene: TRBV7-2
J gene: TRBJ2-2
D gene: TRBD1
CDR3 protein: CASSKTGGGYTGELFF
CDR3 DNA: TGTGCCAGCAGCAAGACAGGGGGCGGTTACACCGGGGAGCTGTTTTTT

clone size: NA
V gene: TRBV7-2
J gene: TRBJ2-1
D gene: TRBD2
CDR3 protein: CASSLGRVNEQFF
CDR3 DNA: TGTGCCAGCAGCTTGGGGAGGGTTAATGAGCAGTTCTTC

clone size: NA
V gene: TRBV28
J gene: TRBJ1-5
D gene: NA
CDR3 protein: CAIASSGNQPQHF
CDR3 DNA: TGTGCCATTGCATCCAGCGGCAATCAGCCCCAGCATTTT

clone size: NA
V gene: TRBV6-6
J gene: TRBJ2-7
D gene: NA
CDR3 protein: CASSYRQSYEQYF
CDR3 DNA: TGTGCCAGCAGTTACCGACAGTCCTACGAGCAGTACTTC

clone size: NA
V gene: TRBV7-8
J gene: TRBJ2-6
D gene: NA
CDR3 protein: CASNPSVSGANVLTF
CDR3 DNA: TGTGCCAGCAATCCCAGCGTATCTGGGGCCAACGTCCTGACTTTC

clone size: NA
V gene: TRBV10-2
J gene: TRBJ2-3
D gene: TRBD1
CDR3 protein: CASSDRGPTDTQYF
CDR3 DNA: TGCGCCAGCAGTGACAGGGGGCCCACAGATACGCAGTATTTT

clone size: NA
V gene: TRBV5-1
J gene: TRBJ2-3
D gene: TRBD1
CDR3 protein: CASSLDGQVGSDTQYF
CDR3 DNA: TGCGCCAGCAGCTTGGACGGACAGGTGGGGTCAGATACGCAGTATTTT

clone size: NA
V gene: TRBV29-1
J gene: TRBJ2-5
D gene: TRBD2
CDR3 protein: CSESLAGDHQETQYF
CDR3 DNA: TGCAGCGAGAGTCTAGCGGGAGACCACCAAGAGACCCAGTACTTC

clone size: NA
V gene: TRBV7-7
J gene: TRBJ2-7
D gene: NA
CDR3 protein: CASSWAAGDYEQYF
CDR3 DNA: TGTGCTAGCAGCTGGGCGGCTGGCGACTACGAGCAGTACTTC

clone size: NA
V gene: TRBV6-5
J gene: TRBJ2-3
D gene: TRBD1
CDR3 protein: CASSPAGTGFYF
CDR3 DNA: TGTGCCAGCAGCCCCGCCGGGACAGGGTTCTATTTT

clone size: NA
V gene: TRBV27
J gene: TRBJ2-7
D gene: TRBD2
CDR3 protein: CASSPTSGYSYEQYF
CDR3 DNA: TGTGCCAGCAGTCCGACTAGCGGCTACTCCTACGAGCAGTACTTC

clone size: NA
V gene: TRBV11-3
J gene: TRBJ2-3
D gene: NA
CDR3 protein: CASSFSRATGDTQYF
CDR3 DNA: TGTGCCAGCAGCTTTTCCAGGGCCACCGGCGATACGCAGTATTTT

clone size: NA
V gene: TRBV27
J gene: TRBJ1-2
D gene: NA
CDR3 protein: CASKGSYGYGYTF
CDR3 DNA: TGTGCCAGCAAGGGGTCTTACGGCTATGGCTACACCTTC

clone size: few
V gene: TRBV28
J gene: TRBJ1-2
D gene: NA
CDR3 protein: CASSTGGAENYGYTF
CDR3 DNA: TGTGCCAGCAGTACCGGGGGGGCAGAGAACTATGGCTACACCTTC

clone size: many
V gene: TRBV4-1
J gene: TRBJ1-1
D gene: NA
CDR3 protein: CASSPPRGTEAFF
CDR3 DNA: TGCGCCAGCAGCCCCCCACGGGGGACTGAAGCTTTCTTT

clone size: NA
V gene: TRBV6-1
J gene: TRBJ2-7
D gene: NA
CDR3 protein: CASSEGRVAGRGEQYF
CDR3 DNA: TGTGCCAGCAGTGAAGGAAGGGTGGCAGGCCGTGGGGAGCAGTACTTC

clone size: once
V gene: TRBV7-8
J gene: TRBJ1-2
D gene: NA
CDR3 protein: CASSLVRRAGGRGYTF
CDR3 DNA: TGTGCCAGCAGCTTAGTGCGGAGGGCCGGGGGCCGAGGCTACACCTTC

clone size: NA
V gene: TRBV7-3
J gene: TRBJ2-3
D gene: TRBD2
CDR3 protein: CASSRIAGGTQYF
CDR3 DNA: TGTGCCAGCAGCCGCATAGCGGGAGGAACGCAGTATTTT

clone size: NA
V gene: TRBV7-7
J gene: TRBJ1-4
D gene: NA
CDR3 protein: CASSIRQDEKLFF
CDR3 DNA: TGTGCCAGCAGCATACGACAGGATGAAAAACTGTTTTTT

clone size: once
V gene: TRBV27
J gene: TRBJ1-5
D gene: TRBD1
CDR3 protein: CASSSLRGLGQPQHF
CDR3 DNA: TGTGCCAGCAGTTCCCTCAGGGGGCTTGGTCAGCCCCAGCATTTT

clone size: NA
V gene: TRBV14
J gene: TRBJ1-4
D gene: NA
CDR3 protein: CASSLPGRAGEKLFF
CDR3 DNA: TGTGCCAGCAGCCTTCCGGGCCGCGCCGGCGAAAAACTGTTTTTT

clone size: NA
V gene: TRBV6-5
J gene: TRBJ2-1
D gene: NA
CDR3 protein: CASSYQTGSYNEQFF
CDR3 DNA: TGTGCCAGCAGTTATCAGACAGGCTCCTACAATGAGCAGTTCTTC

clone size: once
V gene: TRBV7-6
J gene: TRBJ2-7
D gene: TRBD1
CDR3 protein: CASSLRQGAEQYF
CDR3 DNA: TGTGCCAGCAGCTTGCGACAGGGCGCCGAGCAGTACTTC

clone size: once
V gene: TRBV19
J gene: TRBJ2-1
D gene: TRBD2
CDR3 protein: CASSILGLALDEQFF
CDR3 DNA: TGTGCCAGTAGTATCCTGGGACTAGCACTCGATGAGCAGTTCTTC

clone size: NA
V gene: TRBV18
J gene: TRBJ2-5
D gene: NA
CDR3 protein: CASSEPGTQETQYF
CDR3 DNA: TGTGCCAGCTCAGAGCCCGGGACCCAAGAGACCCAGTACTTC

clone size: NA
V gene: TRBV30
J gene: TRBJ2-7
D gene: TRBD1
CDR3 protein: CAWTLIGTGNFLTSYEQYF
CDR3 DNA: TGTGCCTGGACTCTGATAGGGACAGGCAATTTCCTTACATCCTACGAGCAGTACTTC

clone size: many
V gene: TRBV2
J gene: TRBJ1-1
D gene: NA
CDR3 protein: CASSEVGRNTEAFF
CDR3 DNA: TGTGCCAGCAGTGAAGTGGGGAGGAACACTGAAGCTTTCTTT

clone size: once
V gene: TRBV4-1
J gene: TRBJ2-1
D gene: TRBD1
CDR3 protein: CASSEGAPNYNEQFF
CDR3 DNA: TGCGCCAGCAGTGAGGGGGCGCCCAATTACAATGAGCAGTTCTTC

clone size: NA
V gene: TRBV7-9
J gene: TRBJ1-2
D gene: NA
CDR3 protein: CASSPVFGYTF
CDR3 DNA: TGTGCCAGCAGCCCCGTATTTGGCTACACCTTC

clone size: NA
V gene: TRBV5-6
J gene: TRBJ1-4
D gene: NA
CDR3 protein: CASSLGQVEEKLFF
CDR3 DNA: TGTGCCAGCAGCTTAGGGCAGGTGGAGGAAAAACTGTTTTTT

clone size: NA
V gene: TRBV6-1
J gene: TRBJ2-2
D gene: NA
CDR3 protein: CASSRTGAGELFF
CDR3 DNA: TGTGCCAGCTCCCGGACCGGGGCCGGGGAGCTGTTTTTT

clone size: NA
V gene: TRBV29-1
J gene: TRBJ2-7
D gene: TRBD1
CDR3 protein: CSVEVGTGSYEQYF
CDR3 DNA: TGCAGCGTTGAGGTGGGGACAGGCTCCTACGAGCAGTACTTC

clone size: NA
V gene: TRBV30
J gene: TRBJ2-7
D gene: TRBD2
CDR3 protein: CAWFPGLAGYEQYF
CDR3 DNA: TGTGCCTGGTTCCCGGGACTAGCGGGATACGAGCAGTACTTC

clone size: once
V gene: TRBV6-4
J gene: TRBJ2-3
D gene: NA
CDR3 protein: CASSDRGITDTQYF
CDR3 DNA: TGTGCCAGCAGCGACCGGGGGATCACAGATACGCAGTATTTT

clone size: few
V gene: TRBV2
J gene: TRBJ1-2
D gene: NA
CDR3 protein: CASETEKNYGYTF
CDR3 DNA: TGTGCCAGCGAGACAGAAAAAAACTATGGCTACACCTTC

clone size: NA
V gene: TRBV7-6
J gene: TRBJ2-7
D gene: TRBD1
CDR3 protein: CASSSGTGPYEQYF
CDR3 DNA: TGTGCCAGCAGCTCCGGGACAGGGCCCTACGAGCAGTACTTC

clone size: NA
V gene: TRBV6-5
J gene: TRBJ2-1
D gene: TRBD1
CDR3 protein: CASSYSRDRVGNEQFF
CDR3 DNA: TGTGCCAGCAGTTACTCCCGGGACAGGGTCGGGAATGAGCAGTTCTTC

clone size: NA
V gene: TRBV7-9
J gene: TRBJ1-5
D gene: NA
CDR3 protein: CASSRDRFRPQHF
CDR3 DNA: TGTGCCAGCAGCCGGGACCGGTTTAGGCCCCAGCATTTT

clone size: NA
V gene: TRBV7-9
J gene: TRBJ2-5
D gene: TRBD2
CDR3 protein: CASSLAGGWETQYF
CDR3 DNA: TGTGCCAGCAGCTTAGCGGGAGGGTGGGAGACCCAGTACTTC

clone size: once
V gene: TRBV27
J gene: TRBJ2-7
D gene: NA
CDR3 protein: CASSPREQGGYEQYF
CDR3 DNA: TGTGCCAGCAGCCCCCGCGAGCAGGGGGGTTACGAGCAGTACTTC